Listed below are T cell receptor beta chains from one sample, sequenced in a study of regulatory T cells in long-lasting Graves disease. MiXCR was run by TCRdb on the multiplex PCR reads, yielding one entry per CDR3 protein. This table holds almost 450,000 distinct CDR3 sequences, about a sixth found once. The same sample was also studied in work on T cells in Graves' hyperthyroidism and ophthalmopathy.

Sequencing was performed on peripheral blood mononuclear cells (PBMCs), taken at new diagnosis, from a patient treated with antithyroid drugs. The receptors were gathered from a woman aged 25 to 39 with Graves disease. Both conserved end residues are part of each CDR3. The D gene is left open where the match is weak. Expanded clones are given a class, and other clones once, few, many or no size at all.

j_gene,v_gene,abundance,d_gene,CDR3aa,CDR3nt
TRBJ1-4,TRBV6-5,many,NA,CASSWGDQHEKLFF,TGTGCCAGCAGTTGGGGAGACCAACATGAAAAACTGTTTTTT
TRBJ2-3,TRBV6-1,many,NA,CASSEAGADTQYF,TGTGCCAGCAGTGAAGCAGGGGCAGATACGCAGTATTTT
TRBJ2-1,TRBV28,few,NA,CASTHETGRYNEQFF,TGTGCCAGCACCCATGAAACAGGAAGGTACAATGAGCAGTTCTTC
TRBJ2-1,TRBV20-1,NA,TRBD2,CSALRLAVYNEQFF,TGCAGTGCTTTAAGACTAGCGGTCTACAATGAGCAGTTCTTC
TRBJ2-3,TRBV2,many,NA,CASGRPGVADTQYF,TGTGCCAGCGGGAGGCCCGGGGTGGCAGATACGCAGTATTTT
TRBJ2-7,TRBV11-2,many,NA,CASSSNTGLLSYEQYF,TGTGCCAGCAGCTCCAATACAGGTCTCCTCTCCTACGAGCAGTACTTC
TRBJ2-7,TRBV30,many,TRBD1,CAWSVPHGDRRYEQYF,TGTGCCTGGAGTGTGCCCCACGGGGACAGGAGGTACGAGCAGTACTTC
TRBJ2-3,TRBV28,many,TRBD2,CASIPLVAGFSLGDTQYF,TGTGCCAGCATCCCCCTGGTAGCGGGCTTTTCGCTGGGCGATACGCAGTATTTT
TRBJ2-1,TRBV20-1,few,TRBD2,CSARTSGSHGEQFF,TGCAGTGCACGGACTAGCGGGAGCCATGGTGAGCAGTTCTTC
TRBJ2-3,TRBV10-2,many,NA,CASSERNTDTQYF,TGCGCCAGCAGTGAAAGGAACACAGATACGCAGTATTTT
TRBJ2-7,TRBV7-6,few,TRBD2,CASSSLAGGSYEQYF,TGTGCCAGCAGCTCTTTAGCGGGGGGCTCCTACGAGCAGTACTTC
TRBJ1-4,TRBV19,few,TRBD1,CASSARDSPINEKLFF,TGTGCCAGTAGTGCCCGGGACAGCCCCATCAATGAAAAACTGTTTTTT
TRBJ2-4,TRBV7-2,NA,TRBD2,CASSLLREGLKNIQYF,TGTGCCAGCAGCTTATTGCGGGAGGGCCTGAAAAACATTCAGTACTTC
TRBJ2-5,TRBV10-3,NA,NA,CAISESTSGHQETQYF,TGTGCCATCAGTGAGTCGACCAGCGGGCACCAAGAGACCCAGTACTTC
TRBJ2-1,TRBV15,few,TRBD2,CATSRGLAGYSNEQFF,TGTGCCACCAGCAGAGGACTAGCGGGATACTCCAATGAGCAGTTCTTC
TRBJ2-2,TRBV13,many,NA,CASSLGRPGILNTGELFF,TGTGCCAGCAGCTTAGGTAGGCCAGGAATACTGAACACCGGGGAGCTGTTTTTT
TRBJ1-5,TRBV27,few,NA,CASSLQGPNQPQHF,TGTGCCAGCAGTTTACAGGGGCCGAATCAGCCCCAGCATTTT
TRBJ1-4,TRBV20-1,many,NA,CSAWTSTNEKLFF,TGCAGTGCCTGGACATCAACTAATGAAAAACTGTTTTTT
TRBJ1-2,TRBV12-3/TRBV12-4,NA,NA,CASSLVAISYGYTF,TGTGCCAGCAGTTTAGTAGCTATTTCCTATGGCTACACCTTC
TRBJ1-1,TRBV20-1,many,TRBD1,CSASVGTGATEAFF,TGCAGTGCTAGCGTAGGGACAGGGGCCACTGAAGCTTTCTTT
TRBJ2-3,TRBV12-3/TRBV12-4,many,TRBD2,CASGGAGVRDTQYF,TGTGCCAGCGGGGGAGCGGGAGTTAGAGATACGCAGTATTTT
TRBJ1-3,TRBV5-1,NA,NA,CASSLADSSGNTIYF,TGCGCCAGCAGCTTGGCCGACAGCTCTGGAAACACCATATATTTT
TRBJ2-7,TRBV20-1,many,NA,CSARGTIASYEQYF,TGCAGTGCTAGGGGGACCATAGCCTCCTACGAGCAGTACTTC
TRBJ2-4,TRBV3-1,many,NA,CASSQWLAKNIQYF,TGTGCCAGCAGCCAGTGGTTAGCCAAAAACATTCAGTACTTC
TRBJ1-2,TRBV5-1,many,NA,CASSPARDGYTF,TGCGCCAGCAGCCCGGCGAGGGATGGCTACACCTTC